This TCR beta chain was profiled in a study of PD-1 blockade in classical Hodgkin lymphoma. Study results and limitations: Diversity in CD4+ TCRs, unlike that measured in CD8+ TCRs, had risen significantly by C4D1. Nivolumab initiated under 1 year post-ASCT led to patient exclusion.

This CDR3 spans 14 amino acids. The V and J ends lost 5 bases and 0 bases respectively, with 10 bases between them. Germline V gives CDR1 SEHNR, CDR2 FQNEAQ (reference sequence). Stated time point: cycle 4 day 1 (C4D1), after more than five weeks of nivolumab. All the patients suffered relapse after autologous stem cell transplantation, and brentuximab vedotin exposure differed. Here immunoSEQ multiplex PCR was the method, and the copy in TCRdb shows in-frame clones only, minus some. The sample includes around 65,000 clones, roughly 85% of them seen just once. This clone was seen only once. The antigen is unknown.

The clonotype was recovered from a human donor with classical Hodgkin lymphoma. Sequences were derived from peripheral blood mononuclear cells (PBMCs), sampled before the fourth cycle of nivolumab. V and J are TRBV7-9 and TRBJ1-2; unclear D gene. The CDR3 spells CASSALGANYGYTF. CDR3 coding DNA: TGTGCCAGCAGCGCCCTCGGGGCTAACTATGGCTACACCTTC.